A few counts support the clone carrying this T cell receptor (beta chain). Its antigen is as yet unknown. The data originate from a study of vaccination and CD4 T cells after COVID-19. Background on the study: Either a CEFX pool, an HIV-1 Nef pool, or no peptide was added to control cultures.

Specified treatment: roughly 10-day PBMC culture with coronavirus spike peptide pools or control peptides (ViraFEST assay). Gathered ahead of the COVID-19 pandemic (2011-2018) were the CD4+ T cells of the unexposed donor. The cultures had half their medium swapped for fresh IL-2 medium on days 3 and 7. Trimming removed 5 bases at V and 5 bases at J, with 15 bases between. Germline V gives CDR1 MNHNS, CDR2 SASEGT. CDR3 length: 14 amino acids. Oncomine TCR Beta short-read sequencing was applied to DNA from cultured CD4+ T cells. One entry per CDR3 protein results from TCRdb running MiXCR on the PCR reads. The top ten clones hold 33% of a sample with about 6,900 distinct CDR3 sequences, about 29% of them seen once.

V and J are TRBV6-1 and TRBJ1-1; D is unresolved. The source material was CD4+ T cells from blood, cultured in vitro. The sequence was obtained from a human donor in good health. The CDR3 loop is CASSTQVVETEAFF. The CDR3 DNA is TGTGCCAGCAGTACCCAGGTAGTTGAAACTGAAGCTTTCTTT.